These T cell receptor beta chains were read from a single sample in a study of identifying expanded T cells in peripheral blood. Some clones are missing from TCRdb's copy, which holds only in-frame ones; the method was immunoSEQ multiplex PCR. The repertoire holds about 82,000 clones, with approximately 90% as singletons. Sequencing was carried out using blood. Receptors originate from a person aged 18 to 75 in good health. The CDR3 runs from the conserved cysteine through the conserved F or W. A D gene is named only where the DNA matches it firmly. Expanded clones are given a class, and other clones once, few, many or no size at all.

- 16 TRBJ1-4 - TRBV5-6 CASSLKQPSGHEKLFF TGTGCCAGCAGCTTAAAACAACCCTCGGGGCATGAAAAACTGTTTTTT
- 14 TRBJ2-3 - TRBV7-9 CASSLGGRADTQYF TGTGCCAGCAGCCTAGGGGGTCGGGCAGATACGCAGTATTTT
- 16 TRBJ2-7 many TRBV10-3 CAISGNSGYPNEEQYF TGTGCCATCAGTGGAAATTCGGGATACCCGAACGAGGAGCAGTACTTC
- 14 TRBJ1-2 - TRBV4-1 CASSQEAGGHGYTF TGCGCCAGCAGCCAAGAAGCAGGCGGCCATGGCTACACCTTC
- 13 TRBJ1-4 few TRBV2 CASMKTASEKLFF TGTGCCAGCATGAAGACAGCGAGTGAAAAACTGTTTTTT
- 12 TRBJ1-2 - TRBV6-1 CAGTRAEDGYTF TGTGCCGGTACGCGGGCTGAGGATGGCTACACCTTC
- 15 TRBJ2-1 - TRBV6-6 CASSYDWPSYNEQFF TGTGCCAGCAGTTACGACTGGCCCTCCTACAATGAGCAGTTCTTC
- 15 TRBJ2-7 - TRBV28 CASSLGRWDPYEQYF TGTGCCAGCAGTTTGGGCCGCTGGGACCCCTACGAGCAGTACTTC
- 14 TRBJ1-1 - TRBV29-1 CSVFSGLLNTEAFF TGCAGCGTTTTCTCGGGGTTATTGAACACTGAAGCTTTCTTT
TRBD2 16 TRBJ2-1 - TRBV27 CASSSTGLAVYNEQFF TGTGCCAGCAGTAGTACGGGACTAGCGGTTTACAATGAGCAGTTCTTC
- 15 TRBJ2-1 few TRBV15 CATNLQGSSYNEQFF TGTGCCACCAACCTACAGGGTAGCTCCTACAATGAGCAGTTCTTC
TRBD1 14 TRBJ1-1 once TRBV9 CASSVAGTDTEAFF TGTGCCAGCAGCGTAGCCGGGACAGACACTGAAGCTTTCTTT
TRBD2 19 TRBJ2-1 - TRBV27 CASSLRWTISGSRDDEQFF TGTGCCAGCAGTTTAAGGTGGACGATTAGCGGGAGTCGTGATGATGAGCAGTTCTTC
- 14 TRBJ2-5 - TRBV11-3 CASSPPGLGETQYF TGTGCCAGCAGCCCACCTGGGTTGGGAGAGACCCAGTACTTC
- 16 TRBJ1-5 - TRBV7-8 CASSFPGRNSNQPQHF TGTGCCAGCAGCTTCCCCGGACGTAATAGCAATCAGCCCCAGCATTTT
TRBD2 14 TRBJ2-3 - TRBV10-2 CASRASGEIDTQYF TGCGCCAGCAGGGCTAGCGGGGAGATAGATACGCAGTATTTT
- 14 TRBJ2-6 - TRBV9 CASSVVSGANVLTF TGTGCCAGCAGCGTAGTTTCTGGGGCCAACGTCCTGACTTTC
- 14 TRBJ1-3 - TRBV5-1 CASKTTSGGNTIYF TGCGCCAGCAAGACGACTTCGGGGGGAAACACCATATATTTT
- 14 TRBJ1-1 - TRBV6-5 CASSFRGTNTEAFF TGTGCCAGCAGTTTTCGGGGTACAAACACTGAAGCTTTCTTT
TRBD2 15 TRBJ2-2 once TRBV7-9 CASSRTSARGGELFF TGTGCCAGCAGTAGGACTAGCGCGAGGGGCGGGGAGCTGTTTTTT
- 14 TRBJ2-3 - TRBV4-3 CASSQDRSTDTQYF TGCGCCAGCAGCCAAGACCGGAGCACAGATACGCAGTATTTT
TRBD1 14 TRBJ1-2 - TRBV11-2 CASSPDRGGYGYTF TGTGCCAGCAGCCCCGACAGGGGAGGATATGGCTACACCTTC
TRBD1 14 TRBJ2-7 once TRBV29-1 CSASLDRGSGEQYF TGCAGCGCGTCTTTGGACAGGGGGAGTGGCGAGCAGTACTTC
TRBD2 16 TRBJ2-2 - TRBV19 CASSSGRELNTGELFF TGTGCCAGTAGTTCCGGGAGGGAGTTGAACACCGGGGAGCTGTTTTTT
- 15 TRBJ1-1 - TRBV11-2 CASSPTLGGHTEAFF TGTGCCAGCAGCCCCACTCTTGGCGGACACACTGAAGCTTTCTTT
TRBD2 20 TRBJ2-1 - TRBV6-1 CASSERERGAFQSSYNEQFF TGTGCCAGCAGTGAAAGGGAGCGGGGGGCCTTTCAGAGCTCCTACAATGAGCAGTTCTTC
- 16 TRBJ1-3 - TRBV6-6 CASSYQGQPPGNTIYF TGTGCCAGCAGTTATCAAGGGCAACCTCCTGGAAACACCATATATTTT
- 15 TRBJ1-4 - TRBV11-3 CASSLKTGSWEKLFF TGTGCCAGCAGCCTGAAGACAGGTTCGTGGGAAAAACTGTTTTTT
- 16 TRBJ2-2 - TRBV5-1 CASSLGGRGKAGELFF TGCGCCAGCAGCTTGGGTGGCAGGGGAAAGGCCGGGGAGCTGTTTTTT
TRBD2 16 TRBJ2-2 - TRBV9 CASSTTSGRNTGELFF TGTGCCAGCAGCACGACTAGCGGGAGGAACACCGGGGAGCTGTTTTTT
TRBD1 12 TRBJ2-4 - TRBV19 CASMTGGDIQYF TGTGCCAGCATGACAGGGGGAGACATTCAGTACTTC
- 11 TRBJ1-1 - TRBV11-2 CASSWGSEAFF TGTGCCAGCAGCTGGGGGTCTGAAGCTTTCTTT
- 15 TRBJ2-7 - TRBV14 CASSHTSGSSYEQYF TGTGCCAGCAGCCACACGTCCGGCAGCTCCTACGAGCAGTACTTC
- 12 TRBJ1-2 - TRBV7-2 CASSLRGPGYTF TGTGCCAGCAGCTTACGGGGTCCGGGCTACACCTTC
TRBD1 14 TRBJ2-1 - TRBV2 CASSEASSGGEQFF TGTGCCAGCAGTGAAGCGAGCTCAGGGGGTGAGCAGTTCTTC
- 15 TRBJ2-2 - TRBV7-2 CASSPNGGGGGELFF TGTGCCAGCAGCCCGAACGGCGGGGGCGGCGGGGAGCTGTTTTTT
- 14 TRBJ1-2 once TRBV11-2 CASSLDRVRGSYTF TGTGCCAGCAGCTTAGATAGAGTCAGGGGAAGCTACACCTTC
TRBD1 16 TRBJ1-1 - TRBV30 CAWSVTGRTGGTEAFF TGTGCCTGGAGTGTAACGGGACGGACAGGGGGCACTGAAGCTTTCTTT
- 14 TRBJ1-1 - TRBV19 CASSMRGINTEAFF TGTGCCAGTAGTATGAGGGGAATTAACACTGAAGCTTTCTTT
TRBD1 15 TRBJ2-7 - TRBV5-1 CASPGEGQLVYEQYF TGCGCCAGTCCGGGTGAGGGACAGCTAGTCTACGAGCAGTACTTC
TRBD1 11 TRBJ2-1 - TRBV20-1 CSASDWTGQFF TGCAGTGCTAGTGACTGGACAGGGCAGTTCTTC
- 13 TRBJ1-1 - TRBV19 CASTPSTGGQAFF TGTGCCAGTACCCCTTCGACCGGTGGACAAGCTTTCTTT
- 15 TRBJ2-7 - TRBV4-3 CASSQVGTPSYEQYF TGCGCCAGCAGCCAAGTAGGGACTCCCTCCTACGAGCAGTACTTC